This is a list of T cell receptor beta chains from one sample in a study of CD8 T cells in ankylosing spondylitis. Using its own MiXCR run on the 5' RACE reads, TCRdb lists one record per CDR3 protein. Here the sample spans over 95,000 distinct CDR3 sequences, 8% to 10% being singletons. The sequenced material came from blood, either unsorted or a sorted T cell fraction (not recorded which). The receptors here all came from a male donor with ankylosing spondylitis or in good health (not recorded which). The CDR3 runs from the conserved cysteine through the conserved F or W. A D gene is named only where the DNA matches it firmly. Only part of the rows carry a size: once, few, many, or a class if the clone is expanded.

D,V,size,J,DNA,CDR3
-,TRBV7-2,many,TRBJ2-7,TGTGCCAGCAGCTTAGCACAGGGTTTACTGTACTTC,CASSLAQGLLYF
TRBD2,TRBV2,many,TRBJ2-7,TGTGCCAGCAGTGAAGACCTAGCGGAGATCTACGAGCAGTACTTC,CASSEDLAEIYEQYF
-,TRBV12-3/TRBV12-4,many,TRBJ2-7,TGTGCCAGCAGTTTGGCCGGGGCCTTAGACGGAGAGCAGTACTTC,CASSLAGALDGEQYF
TRBD2,TRBV10-3,many,TRBJ2-1,TGTGCCTTTAGCGGGGGGGCTCCCAATGAGCAGTTCTTC,CAFSGGAPNEQFF
TRBD1,TRBV2,many,TRBJ1-2,TGTGCCAGCAGTGAAGGCCGGGACAGGAAGGGCGGCTACACCTTC,CASSEGRDRKGGYTF
-,TRBV2,many,TRBJ1-4,TGTGCCAGCACCCCTTACCTCTCCACAGGCAGTAATGAAAAACTGTTTTTT,CASTPYLSTGSNEKLFF
-,TRBV5-1,many,TRBJ1-3,TGCGCCAGCAGCCCAACAGGGCCTGGAAACACCATATATTTT,CASSPTGPGNTIYF
-,TRBV5-6,-,TRBJ2-2,TGTGCCAGCAGCTTGGCAGAAGGGGAGCTGTTTTTT,CASSLAEGELFF
-,TRBV7-2,many,TRBJ2-7,TGTGCCAGCAGCTTCCACTCCTACGAGCAGTACTTC,CASSFHSYEQYF
-,TRBV27,-,TRBJ2-1,TGTGCCAGCAGTTTCAGCTCCTACAATGAGCAGTTCTTC,CASSFSSYNEQFF
-,TRBV14,few,TRBJ2-5,TGTGCCAGCAGCCAAGATGGAGGTGGTCCGAGAGGGCAAGAGACCCAGTACTTC,CASSQDGGGPRGQETQYF